The sequence of this T cell receptor beta chain was determined in a study of blood T cell repertoires in COVID-19. In the study's own analysis: Counts of nucleated cells, estimated from reference gene primer amplification, were obtained. Clones were sequenced by immunoSEQ multiplex PCR, and TCRdb holds only the in-frame ones, with some missing. V and J calls and clone size follow that table, whereas D and trimming were derived from the DNA. The sample contains about 190,000 clones, roughly 80% of which appear only once. Trimming stripped 3 bases from V and 1 base from J, with 10 bases between. The germline V gene has CDR1 DFQATT and CDR2 SNEGSKA (reference sequence). The CDR3 sequence is 13 residues long.

V is TRBV20-1 and J is TRBJ2-7; D gene unclear. The clonotype comes from a man aged 55-75 years with active or convalescent COVID-19. Sequenced: peripheral blood. CDR3 loop: CSASHPSSYEQYF. The CDR3 DNA sequence: TGCAGTGCTAGTCACCCGAGTTCCTACGAGCAGTACTTC.